These 15 T cell receptor beta chains originate from one sample sequenced in a study of blood T cell repertoires in COVID-19. Only in-frame clones appear in the TCRdb table, and some are missing; sequencing was by immunoSEQ multiplex PCR. The sample yields roughly 130,000 clones, 90% seen once. Input material: peripheral blood. Every receptor here comes from a man aged 45 to 65 with active COVID-19.

The V call is TRBV3-1 (or the pseudogene TRBV3-2), the J call TRBJ1-3; the match to TRBD1 covers 9 bases. CDR1 and CDR2 from the germline V gene are LGHDT and YNNKEL (reference sequence). Losses at the gene ends were 5 bases for V and 1 base for J; bases not matched to a gene: 6. This CDR3 is 16 amino acids long. The CDR3 nucleotides are TGTGCCAGCAGCGCCCGGGACAGGGTTTCTGGAAACACCATATATTTT. It yields the protein CASSARDRVSGNTIYF.

The CDR3 DNA reads as TGCGCCAGCAGCGTACCCCCGACAGCCACCGGGGAGCTGTTTTTT. Translation gives CASSVPPTATGELFF. This sequence joins TRBV10-2 and TRBJ2-2; D might be TRBD1 (5 bases). The V end was cut by 6 bases, the J end by 4 bases, with 15 bases between. The CDR3 spans 15 residues. Germline loops: CDR1 WSHSY, CDR2 SAAADI.

The V call is TRBV7-9, the J call TRBJ2-2, with 7 bases lining up with TRBD2. Trimming at V came to 2 bases and at J to 6 bases, leaving 12 bases not matched to a gene. CDR1 is SEHNR and CDR2 is FQNEAQ in the germline V gene (reference sequence). The CDR3 sequence is 17 residues long. CDR3 coding DNA: TGTGCCAGCAGCTTACGCCCCTCTGGGGGAGGGTCCGGGGAGCTGTTTTTT. This codes for CASSLRPSGGGSGELFF.

The J gene is TRBJ2-5, the V gene TRBV3-1 (or the pseudogene TRBV3-2); 7 bases match TRBD2. Unmatched junction bases numbered 9, after V lost 3 bases and J lost 2 bases. In germline, CDR1 is LGHDT, CDR2 YNNKEL (reference sequence). The CDR3 is 16 residues long. CDR3 residues: CASSQTLAVDQETQYF. The CDR3 bases are TGTGCCAGCAGCCAGACTCTAGCGGTGGATCAAGAGACCCAGTACTTC.

The chain uses TRBV19 and TRBJ2-5; perhaps TRBD1 as D (5 bases). Between the trimmed V and J ends, which lost 3 bases and 2 bases, there was a span of 10 bases. Germline V lookup: CDR1 LNHDA, CDR2 SQIVND (reference sequence). This CDR3 region has 14 residues. CDR3 amino acids: CASSIVQGQETQYF. The CDR3, as DNA: TGTGCCAGTAGTATTGTCCAGGGACAAGAGACCCAGTACTTC.

This chain links TRBV7-9 with TRBJ2-2, with D uncertain. CDR1 SEHNR and CDR2 FQNEAQ come from the germline V gene (reference sequence). V lost 4 bases to trimming and J lost 0 bases, with 6 bases between them. The CDR3 extends over 14 amino acids. DNA for the CDR3: TGTGCCAGCAGCTCTCGTACGAACACCGGGGAGCTGTTTTTT. This codes for CASSSRTNTGELFF.

V and J are TRBV2 and TRBJ2-5; no firm D call. The CDR3 is made up of 13 amino acids. Trimming cost V 8 bases and J 7 bases, with 17 bases left between them. Germline assignment: CDR1 SNHLY and CDR2 FYNNEI. CDR3 protein: CASLGEVERTQYF. The DNA for the CDR3 is TGTGCCAGCCTTGGAGAGGTGGAGAGGACCCAGTACTTC. The variable domain in full, completed from reference TRBV2 and TRBJ2-5, reads EPEVTQTPSHQVTQMGQEVILRCVPISNHLYFYWYRQILGQKVEFLVSFYNNEISEKSEIFDDQFSVERPDGSNFTLKIRSTKLEDSAMYFCASLGEVERTQYFGPGTRLLVL.

Written as DNA, the CDR3 is TGTGCCAGCAGTGGGGGAGCGGGCGGCTACACCTTC. Translation: CASSGGAGGYTF. This sequence joins TRBV25-1 and TRBJ1-2, with unresolved D. CDR3 size: 12 residues. With 4 bases removed from V and 8 bases from J, the gap between germline ends came to 11 bases. In germline, CDR1 is MGHDK, CDR2 SYGVNS.

The chain combines TRBV7-8 with TRBJ1-2; unclear D gene. The CDR3 spans 17 residues. V gave up 1 base and J gave up 0 bases, with 15 bases separating them. Per germline, CDR1 SGHVS and CDR2 FQNEAQ. The CDR3 DNA is TGTGCCAGCAGCTTAGGTCGGTCGAGTCCCCCTAACTATGGCTACACCTTC. It yields the protein CASSLGRSSPPNYGYTF.

A single count supports this clone. The V call is TRBV7-8, the J call TRBJ2-4; no firm D call. Germline V gene lookup returns CDR1 SGHVS and CDR2 FQNEAQ. The CDR3 consists of 10 residues. With 5 bases removed from V and 9 bases from J, the gap between germline ends came to 5 bases. The CDR3 nucleotides are TGTGCCAGCAGCCTCCGCATTCAGTACTTC. This encodes CASSLRIQYF.

V gene TRBV7-9 combines with J gene TRBJ2-7; D may be TRBD1 (6 bases). V dropped 5 bases and J dropped 5 bases, with 13 bases sitting between them. This CDR3 is built from 13 residues. Per germline, CDR1 SEHNR and CDR2 FQNEAQ (reference sequence). CDR3 in amino acids: CASSVRGTNEQYF. The CDR3 region has the DNA TGTGCCAGCAGCGTCAGGGGAACGAACGAGCAGTACTTC.

The chain links TRBV5-1 to TRBJ1-2; tentatively, D is TRBD1 (6 bases). Trimming pared 4 bases from V and 0 bases from J, leaving 19 bases between. Germline CDR1 and CDR2: SGHRS and YFSETQ. The CDR3 has 17 residues. The CDR3 DNA is TGCGCCAGCAGCCGCCGACCAGGGGCAGATTCTAACTATGGCTACACCTTC. Residues: CASSRRPGADSNYGYTF.

This clone was counted a few times. The chain recombines TRBV6-1 with TRBJ1-5; D uncertain. CDR1 MNHNS and CDR2 SASEGT come from the germline V gene. V was pared by 0 bases and J by 12 bases, with 12 bases between. The CDR3 is 13 amino acids. The CDR3 loop reads CASSEAAETSQHF. As DNA, the CDR3 is TGTGCCAGCAGTGAAGCGGCGGAGACCAGCCAGCATTTT.

The chain uses TRBV28 and TRBJ2-5; tentative D call: TRBD1 (5 bases). The CDR3 is 12 residues long. V lost 7 bases and J 10 bases, leaving 16 bases between the germline ends. Germline V lookup: CDR1 MDHEN, CDR2 SYDVKM. The CDR3 DNA reads as TGTGCCAGCACTCGTGGGGCGCGATACCAGTACTTC. It is translated as CASTRGARYQYF.

This chain links TRBV3-1 (or the pseudogene TRBV3-2) with TRBJ2-2; 10 positions match TRBD2. This CDR3 has 19 residues. The ends lost 4 bases at V and 1 base at J; junction bases unmatched: 12. Germline-derived CDR1 and CDR2 are LGHDT and YNNKEL (reference sequence). CDR3 sequence: CASSPPFGAGGMNTGELFF. The CDR3 DNA is TGTGCCAGCAGCCCCCCCTTTGGAGCGGGGGGGATGAACACCGGGGAGCTGTTTTTT.